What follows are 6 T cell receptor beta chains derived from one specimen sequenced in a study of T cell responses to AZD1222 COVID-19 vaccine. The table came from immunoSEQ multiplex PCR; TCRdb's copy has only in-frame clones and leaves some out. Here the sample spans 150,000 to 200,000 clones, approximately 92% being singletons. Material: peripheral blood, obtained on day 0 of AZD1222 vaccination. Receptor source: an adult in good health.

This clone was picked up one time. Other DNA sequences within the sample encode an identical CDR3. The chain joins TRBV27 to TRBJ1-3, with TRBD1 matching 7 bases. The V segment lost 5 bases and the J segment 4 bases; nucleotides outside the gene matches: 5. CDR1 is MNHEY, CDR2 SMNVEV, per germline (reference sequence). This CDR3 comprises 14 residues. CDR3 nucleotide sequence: TGTGCCAGCAGTCCGACGGGACAGGGAAACACCATATATTTT. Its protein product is CASSPTGQGNTIYF.

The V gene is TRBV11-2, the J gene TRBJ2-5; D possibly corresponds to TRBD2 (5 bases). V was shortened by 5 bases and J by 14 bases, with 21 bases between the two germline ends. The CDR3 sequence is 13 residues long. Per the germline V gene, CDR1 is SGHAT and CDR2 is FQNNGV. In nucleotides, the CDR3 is TGTGCCAGCAGCCCCGGGGAACGGGCGGTACTATACTTC. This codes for CASSPGERAVLYF.

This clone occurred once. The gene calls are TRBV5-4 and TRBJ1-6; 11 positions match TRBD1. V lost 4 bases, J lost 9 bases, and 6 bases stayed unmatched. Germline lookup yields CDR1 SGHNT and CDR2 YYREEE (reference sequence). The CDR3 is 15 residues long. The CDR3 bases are TGTGCCAGCAGCAGGCCCGGGACAGGGGGTTCACCCCTCCACTTT. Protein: CASSRPGTGGSPLHF.

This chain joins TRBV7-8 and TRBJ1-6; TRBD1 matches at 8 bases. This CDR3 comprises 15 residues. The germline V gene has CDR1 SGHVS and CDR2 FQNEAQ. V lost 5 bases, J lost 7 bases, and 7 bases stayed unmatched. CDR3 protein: CASSLQGASNSPLHF. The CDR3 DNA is TGTGCCAGCAGCCTGCAGGGGGCCTCGAATTCACCCCTCCACTTT.

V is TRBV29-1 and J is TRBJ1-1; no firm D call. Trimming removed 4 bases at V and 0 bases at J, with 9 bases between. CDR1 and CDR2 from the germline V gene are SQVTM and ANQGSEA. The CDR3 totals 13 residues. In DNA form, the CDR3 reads TGCAGCGTTGTTCGGTCCTTGAACACTGAAGCTTTCTTT. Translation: CSVVRSLNTEAFF. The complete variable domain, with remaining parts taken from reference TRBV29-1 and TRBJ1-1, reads SAVISQKPSRDICQRGTSLTIQCQVDSQVTMMFWYRQQPGQSLTLIATANQGSEATYESGFVIDKFPISRPNLTFSTLTVSNMSPEDSSIYLCSVVRSLNTEAFFGQGTRLTVV.

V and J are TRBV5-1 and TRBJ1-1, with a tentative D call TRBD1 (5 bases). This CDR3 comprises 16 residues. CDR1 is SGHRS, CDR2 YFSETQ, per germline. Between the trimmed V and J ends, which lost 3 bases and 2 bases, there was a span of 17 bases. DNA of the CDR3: TGCGCCAGCAGCTGGGGCCCAGGGAGGGGAAACACTGAAGCTTTCTTT. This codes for CASSWGPGRGNTEAFF.